This T cell receptor (beta chain) came from a study of Ad26.COV2.S vaccination and SARS-CoV-2 variants. Turning to the study itself: In the study, Ad26.COV2.S was injected intramuscularly once, or twice 56 days apart. Study results and caveats: The placebo group had lower spike-specific TCR breadth than the vaccine recipients did.

This clone was detected once. Its target is unknown. Libraries were prepared by immunoSEQ multiplex PCR; TCRdb keeps only in-frame clonotypes and omits some of them. The sample has 410,000 or so clones; 80% to 95% are singletons. The CDR3 is made up of 16 amino acids. V was cut by 1 base and J by 2 bases, with 12 bases left in between. Germline CDR1 is SEHNR and CDR2 is FQNEAQ (reference sequence). Treatment in this sample: about 20 received Ad26.COV2.S at low or high dose, single or two shots; roughly 5 received placebo; per-sample allocation not given. It was on day 63 after the first vaccine or placebo injection that samples were taken. Recruitment in Boston yielded a donor of adult age, 18-55 years.

This receptor was taken from a person aged 18-65 years who received the Ad26.COV2.S COVID-19 vaccine or a placebo. Sequencing used peripheral blood, obtained in a trial of Ad26.COV2.S vaccine versus placebo. The gene calls are TRBV7-9 and TRBJ1-5; D uncertain. The CDR3, as DNA: TGTGCCAGCAGCTTAGGACCCCCCGGGGGCAATCAGCCCCAGCATTTT. As protein: CASSLGPPGGNQPQHF.